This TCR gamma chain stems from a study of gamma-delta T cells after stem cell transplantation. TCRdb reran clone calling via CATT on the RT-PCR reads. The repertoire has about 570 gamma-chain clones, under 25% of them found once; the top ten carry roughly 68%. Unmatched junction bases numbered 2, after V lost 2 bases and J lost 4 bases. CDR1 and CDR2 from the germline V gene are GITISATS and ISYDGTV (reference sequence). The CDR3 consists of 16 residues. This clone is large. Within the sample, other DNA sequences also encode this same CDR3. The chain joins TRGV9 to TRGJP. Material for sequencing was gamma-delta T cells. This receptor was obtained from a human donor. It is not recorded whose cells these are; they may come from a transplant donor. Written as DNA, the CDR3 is TGTGCCTTGTGGGAGGCCCAAGAGTTGGGCAAAAAAATCAAGGTATTT. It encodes CALWEAQELGKKIKVF.